This entry lists 30 T cell receptor beta chains sequenced from one sample in a study of T cell repertoires in cytomegalovirus infection. These receptors' antigens are unknown. TCRdb re-called the reads with MiXCR, one entry per CDR3 protein. The top ten clones hold about 14% of a sample with roughly 920,000 distinct CDR3 sequences, less than 35% of them seen once. Sequencing was performed on cultured CD8+ T cells from PBMCs, taken from culture after CMV antigen stimulation. These receptors all stem from a human donor in good health (CMV status not recorded). Some clones in this sample may be carry-over from other donors' samples.

This rearrangement joins TRBV4-3 to TRBJ1-1; a weak D match, TRBD1 (5 bases). The CDR3 is 15 amino acids. Trimming cost V 0 bases and J 4 bases, with 12 bases left between them. In germline, CDR1 is LGHNA, CDR2 YSLEER. The CDR3 protein is CASSQDRSGGTEAFF. CDR3 coding DNA: TGCGCCAGCAGCCAAGATCGCTCCGGGGGCACTGAAGCTTTCTTT.

The genes are TRBV5-4 and TRBJ2-1; D might be TRBD2 (6 bases). Deletions cut 4 bases from V and 0 bases from J, with 17 bases between. The CDR3 is 17 amino acids. Germline V gene sequence: CDR1 SGHNT, CDR2 YYREEE (reference sequence). The CDR3 DNA sequence: TGTGCCAGCAGCCCTATAGGAGGGACGATCTCCTACAATGAGCAGTTCTTC. This codes for CASSPIGGTISYNEQFF.

The chain employs TRBV27 and TRBJ1-6, with a weak D call TRBD1 (5 bases). The CDR3 is 16 residues long. The V and J ends lost 7 bases and 5 bases respectively, with 18 bases between them. Germline V lookup: CDR1 MNHEY, CDR2 SMNVEV (reference sequence). DNA of the CDR3: TGTGCCAGCACCCCTCTCCTAGGACACCATAATTCACCCCTCCACTTT. Its translation: CASTPLLGHHNSPLHF.

In this sample, this clonotype turned up once. The chain uses TRBV19 and TRBJ1-2; TRBD1 is a possible D gene (6 bases). The CDR3 is made up of 14 amino acids. Between the trimmed V and J ends, which lost 2 bases and 2 bases, there was a span of 9 bases. CDR1 is LNHDA, CDR2 SQIVND, per germline (reference sequence). CDR3 protein: CASSISGQNYGYTF. The DNA for the CDR3 is TGTGCCAGTAGTATATCCGGACAGAACTATGGCTACACCTTC.

The chain is built from TRBV7-4 and TRBJ1-4; D possibly corresponds to TRBD1 (6 bases). V lost 1 base and J 6 bases, leaving 12 bases between the germline ends. CDR3 length: 15 amino acids. CDR1 is SGHVT and CDR2 is SQSDAQ in the germline V gene. Here the CDR3 DNA reads TGTGCCAGCAGCTTAGACGACAGGTACCATGAAAAACTGTTTTTT. This sequence encodes CASSLDDRYHEKLFF.

V gene TRBV4-1 combines with J gene TRBJ1-2; D not resolved. V was clipped by 2 bases and J by 0 bases, with 10 bases between them. This CDR3 is 15 amino acids long. CDR1 is MGHRA and CDR2 is YSYEKL in the germline V gene. The CDR3 loop reads CASSQTLSANYGYTF. The CDR3 bases are TGCGCCAGCAGCCAAACCCTGAGTGCTAACTATGGCTACACCTTC.

This clonotype was detected a few times. The chain links TRBV25-1 to TRBJ1-1, with D perhaps matching TRBD1 (5 bases). CDR3 size: 15 residues. V was clipped by 0 bases and J by 6 bases, with 14 bases between them. Germline V gene data show CDR1 as MGHDK and CDR2 as SYGVNS. CDR3 coding DNA: TGTGCCAGCAGTGAATATACATGGGGGAAATCTGAAGCTTTCTTT. It yields the protein CASSEYTWGKSEAFF.

The V and J genes are TRBV4-1 and TRBJ1-6; D is unresolved. The CDR3 covers 16 residues. The germline gives CDR1 MGHRA, CDR2 YSYEKL. Trimming left V 6 bases short and J 10 bases short, with 22 bases between. The CDR3 loop reads CASRAPIGQNGSPLHF. DNA for the CDR3: TGCGCCAGCAGGGCCCCTATAGGCCAGAACGGGTCACCCCTCCACTTT.

With respect to this clonotype: This sequence may be a read error, since a much larger clone differs from it by one base. The chain recombines TRBV7-6 with TRBJ2-3, with D hard to call. Trimming removed 5 bases at V and 2 bases at J, with 14 bases between. The CDR3 is 15 amino acids. Germline CDR1 SGHVS, CDR2 FNYEAQ. The CDR3 sequence: CASSPVWGPTDTQYF. The CDR3 DNA sequence: TGTGCCAGCAGCCCCGTCTGGGGTCCCACAGATACGCAGTATTTT.

CDR3 loop: CATLLEDSNTGELFF. The CDR3 bases are TGTGCCACTCTTCTTGAAGACAGTAACACCGGGGAGCTGTTTTTT. V and J are TRBV10-3 and TRBJ2-2, with a tentative D call TRBD1 (5 bases). The CDR3 runs 15 residues. Trimming took off 10 bases at V and 2 bases at J, with 17 bases between the two ends. The germline V gene has CDR1 ENHRY and CDR2 SYGVKD.

This clonotype appeared many times. The V gene is TRBV7-8, the J gene TRBJ2-1, with 8 bases that match TRBD2. The V gene end was trimmed by 1 base and the J gene end by 2 bases; junction bases not matched to a gene: 7. The CDR3 consists of 17 residues. CDR1 is SGHVS and CDR2 is FQNEAQ in the germline V gene. The CDR3 loop is CASSLVTGRGAYNEQFF. The CDR3 nucleotides are TGTGCCAGCAGCTTAGTGACGGGGCGGGGGGCCTACAATGAGCAGTTCTTC.

The CDR3 coding sequence is TGCGCCAGCAGCTTGGGGCGTGGGGGGGGCACTGAAGCTTTCTTT. It yields the protein CASSLGRGGGTEAFF. The chain has TRBV5-1 and TRBJ1-1; D might be TRBD1 (5 bases). The V end was cut by 0 bases, the J end by 4 bases, with 13 bases between. CDR1 is SGHRS, CDR2 YFSETQ, per germline. CDR3 length: 15 residues. Looking up the rest from reference TRBV5-1 and TRBJ1-1 gives the full variable domain: KAGVTQTPRYLIKTRGQQVTLSCSPISGHRSVSWYQQTPGQGLQFLFEYFSETQRNKGNFPGRFSGRQFSNSRSEMNVSTLELGDSALYLCASSLGRGGGTEAFFGQGTRLTVV.

This clonotype was seen a few times. This chain joins TRBV19 and TRBJ2-2; TRBD2 is a possible D gene (6 bases). Germline-derived CDR1 and CDR2 are LNHDA and SQIVND (reference sequence). CDR3 length equals 14 residues. Trimming cost V 6 bases and J 1 base, with 9 bases left between them. CDR3 DNA sequence: TGTGCCAGTAGCCGGGGGTGGAACACCGGGGAGCTGTTTTTT. It specifies CASSRGWNTGELFF.

The table lists this clonotype with a few counts. V and J are TRBV5-1 and TRBJ1-1; 7 bases align to TRBD1. The CDR3 length is 15 residues. J gave up 5 bases and V 6 bases, and 13 bases lay outside the gene matches. CDR1 is SGHRS, CDR2 YFSETQ, per germline. CDR3 amino acids: CASNPTGSIGTEAFF. In DNA, the CDR3 is TGCGCCAGCAACCCGACAGGGAGTATAGGGACTGAAGCTTTCTTT.

This chain joins TRBV20-1 and TRBJ2-7; 11 positions match TRBD2. Trimming took 5 bases from V and 2 from J; bases not matched to a gene: 20. The CDR3 has 19 residues. The germline CDR1 and CDR2 sequences are DFQATT and SNEGSKA (reference sequence). Here the CDR3 reads CSALPRLAGRISLTYEQYF. The CDR3 nucleotides are TGCAGTGCTCTCCCCAGACTAGCGGGGAGAATCTCGCTTACCTACGAGCAGTACTTC.

The chain recombines TRBV4-3 with TRBJ2-2; D possibly uses TRBD1 or TRBD2 (5 bases each). The V end lost 0 bases, the J end lost 6 bases, and 11 bases lay between the germline ends. The length of the CDR3 is 15 residues. Germline lookup yields CDR1 LGHNA and CDR2 YSLEER. CDR3: CASSQDVVGAGELFF. The CDR3 nucleotides are TGCGCCAGCAGCCAAGATGTGGTGGGGGCCGGGGAGCTGTTTTTT.

This clonotype was found a few times. The V and J genes are TRBV10-3 and TRBJ2-3, with D tentatively TRBD2 (5 bases). Trimming shortened V by 7 bases and J by 2 bases, and 28 bases separated the two germline ends. CDR1 is ENHRY, CDR2 SYGVKD, per germline. The CDR3 totals 19 residues. The CDR3 DNA is TGTGCCATCACTAATCGGCAGCTGAAGACTAATTGGACCACAGATACGCAGTATTTT. Translated, it gives CAITNRQLKTNWTTDTQYF.

In this sample, this clonotype turned up a few times. The chain recombines TRBV6-2 or TRBV6-3 with TRBJ2-1, with 9 bases identical to TRBD2. In germline, CDR1 is MNHEY, CDR2 SVGEGT. V trimming: 5 bases; J trimming: 8 bases; junction bases outside the gene matches: 10. This CDR3 spans 15 amino acids. The CDR3 sequence: CASSPPGLAFYEQFF. The CDR3 DNA sequence: TGTGCCAGCAGTCCCCCGGGACTAGCTTTCTATGAGCAGTTCTTC.

The genes are TRBV7-4 and TRBJ2-5, with D tentatively TRBD1 (6 bases). This CDR3 region has 17 residues. Per germline, CDR1 SGHVT and CDR2 SQSDAQ. V was trimmed by 6 bases and J by 0 bases, leaving 20 bases between them. DNA of the CDR3: TGTGCCAGCAGGCCCGACCCCTATACAGGGTACCAAGAGACCCAGTACTTC. Encoded protein: CASRPDPYTGYQETQYF.

The chain recombines TRBV4-1 with TRBJ2-5, with D hard to call. Germline V gives CDR1 MGHRA, CDR2 YSYEKL. The CDR3 has 14 residues. Trimming removed 1 base at V and 4 bases at J, with 10 bases between. Here the CDR3 reads CASSQGRTRETQYF. The CDR3 nucleotides read TGCGCCAGCAGCCAAGGGCGAACGAGAGAGACCCAGTACTTC.

This clonotype has only a few counts. The chain recombines TRBV20-1 with TRBJ1-2; 9 bases align to TRBD1. The junction had 5 bases not matched to a gene; V was cut back by 6 bases and J by 0 bases. This CDR3 contains 14 residues. CDR1 and CDR2 (germline): DFQATT, SNEGSKA (reference sequence). CDR3 coding DNA: TGCAGTGCGTGGGACAGGGAAGCTAACTATGGCTACACCTTC. Its translation: CSAWDREANYGYTF.

This clonotype is medium-sized by share. The V call is TRBV19, the J call TRBJ2-1, with 7 nucleotides matching TRBD2. V shed 5 bases, J shed 6 bases, and the junction held 13 bases outside the gene matches. The CDR3 runs 16 residues. Germline assignment: CDR1 LNHDA and CDR2 SQIVND (reference sequence). CDR3 region: CASSAPAGDLVNEQFF. Here the CDR3 DNA reads TGTGCCAGTAGTGCCCCCGCGGGGGATCTTGTCAATGAGCAGTTCTTC.

The chain recombines TRBV20-1 with TRBJ2-1; no reliable D call. V dropped 7 bases and J dropped 9 bases, with 10 bases sitting between them. This CDR3 has 10 residues. CDR1 is DFQATT, CDR2 SNEGSKA, per germline (reference sequence). CDR3 region: CSVGLGEQFF. CDR3 bases: TGCAGTGTAGGATTGGGTGAGCAGTTCTTC.

Here the CDR3 reads CASSQDGGVGSYNEQFF. The DNA for the CDR3 is TGCGCCAGCAGCCAAGATGGCGGAGTCGGCTCCTACAATGAGCAGTTCTTC. The chain links TRBV4-3 to TRBJ2-1; D not certain. CDR1 LGHNA and CDR2 YSLEER come from the germline V gene. CDR3 length: 17 amino acids. Trimming cost V 0 bases and J 0 bases, with 12 bases left between them.

This clonotype came up a few times. DNA of the CDR3: TGTGCCAGCAGCAACCTTGGACATTTCACTGAAGCTTTCTTT. Residues: CASSNLGHFTEAFF. The genes are TRBV12-3 or TRBV12-4 and TRBJ1-1; perhaps TRBD1 as D (5 bases). CDR3 size: 14 residues. V shed 6 bases and J shed 4 bases, with 15 bases lying between them.

This clonotype came up a few times. The CDR3 spells CARFKRDSGYGYTF. The CDR3 DNA reads as TGTGCCAGGTTTAAAAGGGATTCGGGCTATGGCTACACCTTC. The V call is TRBV2, the J call TRBJ1-2; no definite D call. The CDR3 is 14 residues long. Germline values: CDR1 SNHLY, CDR2 FYNNEI. V lost 9 bases and J lost 4, with 18 bases in between. Full variable domain (rest looked up from reference TRBV2 and TRBJ1-2): EPEVTQTPSHQVTQMGQEVILRCVPISNHLYFYWYRQILGQKVEFLVSFYNNEISEKSEIFDDQFSVERPDGSNFTLKIRSTKLEDSAMYFCARFKRDSGYGYTFGSGTRLTVV.

This clonotype has a count of ten or more. In DNA form, the CDR3 reads TGTGCCAGCAGCTTCGGAGCGAACACCGGGGAGCTGTTTTTT. Translation: CASSFGANTGELFF. The rearrangement joins TRBV27 to TRBJ2-2, with D hard to call. From germline, CDR1 is MNHEY and CDR2 SMNVEV (reference sequence). The CDR3 is made up of 14 amino acids. Trimming shortened V by 6 bases and J by 0 bases, and 8 bases separated the two germline ends.

This clonotype has more than one count but fewer than ten. As DNA, the CDR3 is TGCGCCAGCAGCTTGCGGCGCTTCGACACTGAAGCTTTCTTT. Encoded protein: CASSLRRFDTEAFF. This rearrangement joins TRBV5-1 to TRBJ1-1, with unresolved D. This CDR3 contains 14 residues. Trimming cost V 1 base and J 3 bases, with 10 bases left between them. Germline CDR1 is SGHRS and CDR2 is YFSETQ.

This clonotype was observed a handful of times. The genes are TRBV4-3 and TRBJ2-4; maybe TRBD1 (6 bases). Germline CDR1 reads LGHNA; CDR2 reads YSLEER. Trimming took off 5 bases at V and 0 bases at J, with 11 bases between the two ends. The CDR3 consists of 15 residues. DNA for the CDR3: TGCGCCAGCAGCTCACGACAGGCAGCCAAAAACATTCAGTACTTC. Translating it yields CASSSRQAAKNIQYF.

This rearrangement joins TRBV6-2 or TRBV6-3 to TRBJ2-3; perhaps TRBD2 as D (5 bases). Between the trimmed V and J ends, which lost 6 bases and 8 bases, there was a span of 12 bases. The germline V gene encodes CDR1 MNHEY and CDR2 SVGEGT. There are 12 residues in the CDR3. The CDR3 DNA follows: TGTGCCAGCAGGGAGGCCCCACCTACGCAGTATTTT. This sequence encodes CASREAPPTQYF.